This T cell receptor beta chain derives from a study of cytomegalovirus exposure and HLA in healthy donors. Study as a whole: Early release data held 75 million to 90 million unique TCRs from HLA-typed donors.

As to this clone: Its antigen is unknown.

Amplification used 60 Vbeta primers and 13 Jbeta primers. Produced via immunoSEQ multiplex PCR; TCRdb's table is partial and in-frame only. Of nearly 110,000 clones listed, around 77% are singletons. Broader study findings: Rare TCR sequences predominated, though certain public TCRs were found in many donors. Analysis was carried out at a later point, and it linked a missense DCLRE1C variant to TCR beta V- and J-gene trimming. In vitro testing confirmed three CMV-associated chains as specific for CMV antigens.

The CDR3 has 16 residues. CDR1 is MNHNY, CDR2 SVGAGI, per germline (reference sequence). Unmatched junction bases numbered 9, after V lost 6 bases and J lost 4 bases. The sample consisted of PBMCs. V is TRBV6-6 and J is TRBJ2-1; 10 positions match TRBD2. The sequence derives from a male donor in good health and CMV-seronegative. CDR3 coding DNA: TGTGCCAGCAGCTTCCTCGAGCGGGAGGGATACAATGAGCAGTTCTTC. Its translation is CASSFLEREGYNEQFF.